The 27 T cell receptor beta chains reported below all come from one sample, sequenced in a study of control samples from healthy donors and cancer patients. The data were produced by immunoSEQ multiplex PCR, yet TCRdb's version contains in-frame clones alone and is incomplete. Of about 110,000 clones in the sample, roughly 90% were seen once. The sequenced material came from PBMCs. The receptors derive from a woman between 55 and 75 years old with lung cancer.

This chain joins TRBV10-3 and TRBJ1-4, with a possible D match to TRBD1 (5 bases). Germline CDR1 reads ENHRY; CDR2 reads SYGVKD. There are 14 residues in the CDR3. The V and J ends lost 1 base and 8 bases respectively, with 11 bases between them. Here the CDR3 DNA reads TGTGCCATCAGTGAGTATAGGGGAGAAGAAAAACTGTTTTTT. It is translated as CAISEYRGEEKLFF.

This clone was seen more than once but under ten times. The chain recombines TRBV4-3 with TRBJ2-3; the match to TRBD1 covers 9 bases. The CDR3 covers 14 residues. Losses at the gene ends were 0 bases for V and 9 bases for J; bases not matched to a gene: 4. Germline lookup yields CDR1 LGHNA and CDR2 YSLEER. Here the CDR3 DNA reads TGCGCCAGCAGCCAAGATCCCGGGACAGGGACGCAGTATTTT. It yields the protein CASSQDPGTGTQYF.

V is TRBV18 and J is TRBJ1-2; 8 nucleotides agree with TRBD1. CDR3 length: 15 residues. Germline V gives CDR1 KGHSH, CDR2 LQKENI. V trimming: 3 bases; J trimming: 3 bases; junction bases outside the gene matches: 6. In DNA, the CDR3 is TGTGCCAGCTCACCCGGACAGGGAGTGGACTATGGCTACACCTTC. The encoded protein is CASSPGQGVDYGYTF. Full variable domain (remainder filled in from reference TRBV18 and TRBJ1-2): NAGVMQNPRHLVRRRGQEARLRCSPMKGHSHVYWYRQLPEEGLKFMVYLQKENIIDESGMPKERFSAEFPKEGPSILRIQQVVRGDSAAYFCASSPGQGVDYGYTFGSGTRLTVV.

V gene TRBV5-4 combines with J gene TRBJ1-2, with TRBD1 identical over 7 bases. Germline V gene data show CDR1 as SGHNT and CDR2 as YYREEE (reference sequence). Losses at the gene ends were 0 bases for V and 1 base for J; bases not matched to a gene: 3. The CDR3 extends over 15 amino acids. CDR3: CASSLGTGHNYGYTF. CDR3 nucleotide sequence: TGTGCCAGCAGCTTGGGGACAGGTCATAACTATGGCTACACCTTC.

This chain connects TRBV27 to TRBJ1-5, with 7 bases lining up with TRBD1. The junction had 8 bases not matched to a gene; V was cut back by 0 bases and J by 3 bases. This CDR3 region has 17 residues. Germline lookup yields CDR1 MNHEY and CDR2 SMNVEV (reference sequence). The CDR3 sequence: CASSLSGQATPNQPQHF. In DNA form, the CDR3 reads TGTGCCAGCAGTTTATCCGGACAGGCGACACCCAATCAGCCCCAGCATTTT.

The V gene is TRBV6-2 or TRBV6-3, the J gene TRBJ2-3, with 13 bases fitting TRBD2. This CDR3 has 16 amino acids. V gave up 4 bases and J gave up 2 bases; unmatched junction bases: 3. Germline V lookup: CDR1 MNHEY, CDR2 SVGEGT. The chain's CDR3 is CASSSGLAGVTDTQYF. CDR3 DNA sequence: TGTGCCAGCAGTTCTGGACTAGCGGGGGTCACAGATACGCAGTATTTT.

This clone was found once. CDR3 DNA: TGTGCCAGCAGCTTAGCGGGGCAGGGAATTTACTCCTACGAGCAGTACTTC. Translation: CASSLAGQGIYSYEQYF. This chain connects TRBV7-2 to TRBJ2-7, with D perhaps TRBD1 (5 bases). Germline values: CDR1 SGHTA, CDR2 FQGNSA. This CDR3 is 17 amino acids long. V was pared by 0 bases and J by 0 bases, with 15 bases between.

The chain's CDR3 is CAWSVDRGTSEQYF. Here the CDR3 DNA reads TGTGCCTGGAGTGTAGACAGGGGGACTAGCGAGCAGTACTTC. The V and J genes are TRBV30 and TRBJ2-7; D is perhaps TRBD1 (9 bases). This CDR3 contains 14 residues. Trimming took off 0 bases at V and 6 bases at J, with 15 bases between the two ends. In germline, CDR1 is GTSNPN, CDR2 SVGIG (reference sequence).

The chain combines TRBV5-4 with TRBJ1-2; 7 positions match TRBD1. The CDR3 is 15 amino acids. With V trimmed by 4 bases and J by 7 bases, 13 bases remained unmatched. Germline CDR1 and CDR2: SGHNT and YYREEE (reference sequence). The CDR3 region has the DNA TGTGCCAGCAGCCTCCCGGGACAGTTTACGAGTGGCTACACCTTC. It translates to CASSLPGQFTSGYTF.

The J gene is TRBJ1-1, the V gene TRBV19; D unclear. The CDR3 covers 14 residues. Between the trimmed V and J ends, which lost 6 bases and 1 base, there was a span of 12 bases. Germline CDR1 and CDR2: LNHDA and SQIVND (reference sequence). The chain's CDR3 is CASRIPPANTEAFF. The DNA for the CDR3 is TGTGCCAGTAGAATTCCCCCGGCGAACACTGAAGCTTTCTTT.

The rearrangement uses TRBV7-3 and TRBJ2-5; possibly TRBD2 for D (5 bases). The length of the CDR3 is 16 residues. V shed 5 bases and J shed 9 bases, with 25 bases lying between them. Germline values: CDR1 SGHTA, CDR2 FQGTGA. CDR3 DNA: TGTGCCAGCAGCCCACTGGCGACTACCACTTATGGGGCCCAGTACTTC. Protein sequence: CASSPLATTTYGAQYF. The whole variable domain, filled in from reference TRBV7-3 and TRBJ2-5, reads GAGVSQTPSNKVTEKGKYVELRCDPISGHTALYWYRQSLGQGPEFLIYFQGTGAADDSGLPNDRFFAVRPEGSVSTLKIQRTERGDSAVYLCASSPLATTTYGAQYFGPGTRLLVL.

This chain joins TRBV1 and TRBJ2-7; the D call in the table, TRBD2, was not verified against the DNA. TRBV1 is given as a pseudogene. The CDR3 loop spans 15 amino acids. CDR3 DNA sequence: TGCACCAGCAGCCAAGGATCCCGACGGGGGTACGAGCAGTACTTC. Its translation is CTSSQGSRRGYEQYF.

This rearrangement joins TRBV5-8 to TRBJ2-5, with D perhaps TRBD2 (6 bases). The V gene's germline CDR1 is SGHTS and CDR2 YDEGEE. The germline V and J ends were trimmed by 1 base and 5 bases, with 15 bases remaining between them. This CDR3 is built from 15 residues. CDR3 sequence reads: CASSLSGDRGETQYF. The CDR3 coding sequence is TGTGCCAGCAGCTTGTCGGGGGACCGCGGGGAGACCCAGTACTTC.

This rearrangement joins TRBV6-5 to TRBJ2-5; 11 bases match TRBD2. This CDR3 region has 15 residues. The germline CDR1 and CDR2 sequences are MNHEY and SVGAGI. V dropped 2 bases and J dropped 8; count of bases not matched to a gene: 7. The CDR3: CASSYGLLAGETQYF. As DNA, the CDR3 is TGTGCCAGCAGTTACGGTTTACTAGCGGGGGAAACCCAGTACTTC.

This CDR3 reads CASSASLSGGAGQPQHF. Written as DNA, the CDR3 is TGTGCCAGTAGCGCTAGCCTTTCAGGGGGCGCGGGTCAGCCCCAGCATTTT. The J gene is TRBJ1-5, the V gene TRBV19, with 8 bases aligning to TRBD1. J lost 6 bases, V lost 6 bases, and 16 bases had no gene match. The V gene's germline CDR1 is LNHDA and CDR2 SQIVND (reference sequence). This CDR3 contains 17 residues.

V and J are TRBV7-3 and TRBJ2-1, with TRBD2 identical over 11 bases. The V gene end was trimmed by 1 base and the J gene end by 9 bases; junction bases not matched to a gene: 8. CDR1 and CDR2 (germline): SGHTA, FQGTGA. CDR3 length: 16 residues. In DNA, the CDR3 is TGTGCCAGCAGCTTAAGCCTAGCGGGAGGTGGTGGTGAGCAGTTCTTC. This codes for CASSLSLAGGGGEQFF.

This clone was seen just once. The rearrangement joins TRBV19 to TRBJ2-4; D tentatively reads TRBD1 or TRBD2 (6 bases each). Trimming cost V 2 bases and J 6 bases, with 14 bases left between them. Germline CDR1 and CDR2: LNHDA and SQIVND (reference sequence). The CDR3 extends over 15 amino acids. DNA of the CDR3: TGTGCCAGTAGTATAACGGGGGCTAAGGGAAACATTCAGTACTTC. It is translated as CASSITGAKGNIQYF. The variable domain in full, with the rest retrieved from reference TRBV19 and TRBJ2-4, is DGGITQSPKYLFRKEGQNVTLSCEQNLNHDAMYWYRQDPGQGLRLIYYSQIVNDFQKGDIAEGYSVSREKKESFPLTVTSAQKNPTAFYLCASSITGAKGNIQYFGAGTRLSVL.

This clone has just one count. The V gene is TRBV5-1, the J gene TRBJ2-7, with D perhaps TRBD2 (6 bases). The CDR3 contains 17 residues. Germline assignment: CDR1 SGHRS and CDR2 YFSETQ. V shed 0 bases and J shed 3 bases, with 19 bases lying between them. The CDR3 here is CASSLDGWEVRHYEQYF. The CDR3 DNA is TGCGCCAGCAGCTTGGATGGGTGGGAGGTTCGCCACTACGAGCAGTACTTC.

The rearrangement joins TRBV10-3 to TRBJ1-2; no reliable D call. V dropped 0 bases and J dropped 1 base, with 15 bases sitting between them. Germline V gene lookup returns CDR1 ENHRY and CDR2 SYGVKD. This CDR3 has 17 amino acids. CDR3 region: CAISESKRTDLNYGYTF. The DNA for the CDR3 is TGTGCCATCAGTGAGTCGAAGCGTACGGATCTTAACTATGGCTACACCTTC.

The DNA of the CDR3 is TGTGCCAGCAGTTACTCTAGGGGTAGCAATCAGCCCCAGCATTTT. It is translated as CASSYSRGSNQPQHF. This sequence joins TRBV6-5 and TRBJ1-5, with TRBD1 as a possible D gene (5 bases). The germline gives CDR1 MNHEY, CDR2 SVGAGI. Trimming stripped 0 bases from V and 0 bases from J, with 6 bases between. The CDR3 sequence is 15 residues long.

For the CDR3, the DNA is TGTGCCAGCAGTTTATCTCAGGGGGGGGCACGGTTCTATGGCTACACCTTC. Translating gives CASSLSQGGARFYGYTF. The V and J genes are TRBV27 and TRBJ1-2, with 7 bases lining up with TRBD1. The CDR3 is 17 amino acids. With V trimmed by 0 bases and J by 4 bases, 11 bases remained unmatched. The germline CDR1 and CDR2 sequences are MNHEY and SMNVEV (reference sequence).

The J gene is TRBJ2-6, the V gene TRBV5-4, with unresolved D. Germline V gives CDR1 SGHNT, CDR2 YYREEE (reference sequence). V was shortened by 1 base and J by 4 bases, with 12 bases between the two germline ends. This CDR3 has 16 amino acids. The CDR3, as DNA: TGTGCCAGCAGCTTGTTTCTCGATTTCGGGGCCAACGTCCTGACTTTC. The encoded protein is CASSLFLDFGANVLTF.

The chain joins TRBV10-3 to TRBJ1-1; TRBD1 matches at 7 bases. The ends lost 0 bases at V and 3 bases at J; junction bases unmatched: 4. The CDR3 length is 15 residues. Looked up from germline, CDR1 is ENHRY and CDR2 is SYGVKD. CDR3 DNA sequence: TGTGCCATCAGTGAGTCAGGGACAGAACACACTGAAGCTTTCTTT. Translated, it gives CAISESGTEHTEAFF.

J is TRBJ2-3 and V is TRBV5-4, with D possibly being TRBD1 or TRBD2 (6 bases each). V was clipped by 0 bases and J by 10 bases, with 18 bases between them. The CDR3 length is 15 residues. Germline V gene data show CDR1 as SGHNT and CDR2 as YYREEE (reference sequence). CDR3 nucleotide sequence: TGTGCCAGCAGCTTGGCCGGGGGCTACCAGGAGGCGCAGTATTTT. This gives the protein CASSLAGGYQEAQYF.

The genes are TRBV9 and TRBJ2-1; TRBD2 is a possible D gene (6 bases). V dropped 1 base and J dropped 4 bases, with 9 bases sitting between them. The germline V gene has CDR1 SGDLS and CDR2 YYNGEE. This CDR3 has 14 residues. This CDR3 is CASSVTGEYNEQFF. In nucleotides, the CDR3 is TGTGCCAGCAGCGTAACGGGGGAGTACAATGAGCAGTTCTTC.

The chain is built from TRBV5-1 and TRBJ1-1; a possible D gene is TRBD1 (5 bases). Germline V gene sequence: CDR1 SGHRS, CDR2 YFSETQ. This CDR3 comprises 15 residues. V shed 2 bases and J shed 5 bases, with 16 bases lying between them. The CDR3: CASSFMGREGTEAFF. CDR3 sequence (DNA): TGCGCCAGCAGCTTCATGGGCAGGGAGGGTACTGAAGCTTTCTTT. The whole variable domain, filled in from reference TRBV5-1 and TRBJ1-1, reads KAGVTQTPRYLIKTRGQQVTLSCSPISGHRSVSWYQQTPGQGLQFLFEYFSETQRNKGNFPGRFSGRQFSNSRSEMNVSTLELGDSALYLCASSFMGREGTEAFFGQGTRLTVV.

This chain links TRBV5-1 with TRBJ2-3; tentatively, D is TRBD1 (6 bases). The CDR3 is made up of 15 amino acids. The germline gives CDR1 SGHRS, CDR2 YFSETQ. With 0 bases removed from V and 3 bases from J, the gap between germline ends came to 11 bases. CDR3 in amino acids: CASSLGQVRTDTQYF. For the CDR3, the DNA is TGCGCCAGCAGCTTGGGACAGGTCCGTACAGATACGCAGTATTTT.